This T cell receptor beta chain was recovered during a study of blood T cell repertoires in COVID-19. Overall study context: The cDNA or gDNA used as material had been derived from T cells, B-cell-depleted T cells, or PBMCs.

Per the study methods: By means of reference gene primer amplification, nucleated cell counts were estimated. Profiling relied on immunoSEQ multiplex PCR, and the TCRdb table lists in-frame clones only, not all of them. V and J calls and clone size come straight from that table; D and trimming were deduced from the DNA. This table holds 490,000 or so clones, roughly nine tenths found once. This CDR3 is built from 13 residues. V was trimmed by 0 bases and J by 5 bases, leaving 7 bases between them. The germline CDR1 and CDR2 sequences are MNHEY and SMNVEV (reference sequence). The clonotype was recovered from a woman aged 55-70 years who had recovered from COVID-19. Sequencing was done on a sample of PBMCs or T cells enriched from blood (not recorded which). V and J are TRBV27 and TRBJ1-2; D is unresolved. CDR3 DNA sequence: TGTGCCAGCAGTTTATCGGCGGCTTATGGCTACACCTTC. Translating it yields CASSLSAAYGYTF.